This paragraph covers one T cell receptor beta chain sequence. What it binds is not known. Specified treatment: approximately 11-day PBMC culture with coronavirus spike peptide pools or control peptides (ViraFEST assay). This record comes from a study of vaccination and CD4 T cells after COVID-19. The Oncomine TCR Beta short-read assay was applied to DNA of cultured CD4+ T cells. Investigators obtained genomic DNA by extraction from cultured CD4+ T cells. TCRdb analysed the PCR reads with MiXCR anew, one entry per CDR3 protein. This table has under 15,000 distinct CDR3 sequences, roughly 61% appearing once. The CDR3 extends over 17 amino acids. The germline gives CDR1 MGHRA, CDR2 YSYEKL. Unmatched junction bases numbered 10, after V lost 0 bases and J lost 7 bases.

The clonotype comes from a human donor who had recovered from COVID-19. The sample consisted of CD4+ T cells from blood, cultured in vitro. This chain joins TRBV4-1 and TRBJ2-1, with TRBD2 identical over 9 bases. The CDR3 sequence is CASSQDLLAGSRNEQFF. CDR3 DNA: TGCGCCAGCAGCCAAGATCTACTAGCGGGTAGTCGTAATGAGCAGTTCTTC.